The clone carrying this T cell receptor beta chain was counted a single time. The antigen remains unidentified. This sample is part of a study of graft-versus-host responses after intestinal transplantation. As for the study in general: Tacrolimus plus steroids were given to all recipients for roughly 3 years, preceded by anti-thymocyte globulin induction. Findings and limits, study-wide: Peak circulating GvH clone levels tracked with early post-transplant HvG declines. Recipient marrow harbored GvH clones, some of which surfaced first in ileum or blood. High graft-versus-host to host-versus-graft clonal ratios were found in allografts of patients who had graft-donor T cell macrochimerism.

The V and J ends lost 5 bases and 5 bases respectively, with 18 bases between them. Germline CDR1 reads LNHDA; CDR2 reads SQIVND (reference sequence). The CDR3 extends over 15 amino acids. The method was immunoSEQ multiplex PCR; TCRdb's version includes in-frame clones alone and lacks a portion of them. The sample includes roughly 28,000 clones, 90% to 95% of them seen just once. The chain has TRBV19 and TRBJ1-1; TRBD1 is a possible D gene (5 bases). This receptor was obtained from a human patient who received an intestinal transplant, so some T cells may come from the graft donor. This sample comprised PBMCs, obtained approximately 69 days after intestinal transplant. CDR3 coding DNA: TGTGCCAGTAGTCTGGGGTCAGGGTGGGGAACTGAAGCTTTCTTT. Encoded protein: CASSLGSGWGTEAFF.